Following are 6 T cell receptor beta chains from one sample sequenced in a study of response to subunit inactivated influenza vaccine. TCRdb re-called the RT-PCR reads through MiXCR, storing one row per CDR3 protein. The table has approximately 200,000 distinct CDR3 sequences, approximately 15% seen once. The material was CD8+ T cells sorted from PBMCs, obtained 5 days after vaccination. The receptors were sampled from a man over 45 who received an inactivated influenza vaccine.

V is TRBV2 and J is TRBJ2-5; D is ambiguous. V lost 3 bases and J lost 1, with 15 bases in between. In germline, CDR1 is SNHLY, CDR2 FYNNEI. The CDR3 loop spans 16 amino acids. The CDR3 here is CASSDEATSSQETQYF. In DNA form, the CDR3 reads TGTGCCAGCAGTGATGAGGCTACAAGCTCCCAAGAGACCCAGTACTTC.

Concerning this clonotype: At one boundary the junction diverges from the germline segment, which might be a read error. This chain links TRBV10-2 with TRBJ2-7; no definite D call. The CDR3 length is 12 residues. Germline CDR1 WSHSY, CDR2 SAAADI. DNA for the CDR3: TGCGCCAGCAGAGAGTACTCCTACGAGCAGTACTTC. It translates to CASREYSYEQYF.

This clonotype was observed a few times. The rearrangement uses TRBV7-9 and TRBJ1-1; 11 bases fit TRBD1. With 5 bases clipped from V and 0 bases from J, the junction kept 5 bases outside the gene matches. CDR1 is SEHNR, CDR2 FQNEAQ, per germline (reference sequence). This CDR3 is built from 16 residues. The CDR3 DNA is TGTGCCAGCAGCCAGGGACAGGGGGTCATGAACACTGAAGCTTTCTTT. It translates to CASSQGQGVMNTEAFF.

V gene TRBV20-1 combines with J gene TRBJ2-3, with 9 positions matching TRBD1. V shed 6 bases and J 0 bases; nucleotides not matched to a gene: 13. The CDR3 covers 17 residues. Germline loops: CDR1 DFQATT, CDR2 SNEGSKA (reference sequence). The CDR3: CSAGGQGIFSSTDTQYF. The CDR3, as DNA: TGCAGTGCAGGAGGACAGGGGATTTTTTCGAGCACAGATACGCAGTATTTT.

This clonotype has a handful of counts. This chain uses TRBV11-3 with TRBJ2-2, with TRBD1 matching over 11 bases. The CDR3 contains 17 residues. Germline lookup yields CDR1 SGHNT and CDR2 YENEEA. The V gene end was trimmed by 5 bases and the J gene end by 4 bases; junction bases not matched to a gene: 9. CDR3 nucleotides: TGTGCCAGCAGCCCGAGAGGACAGGGGGCTGGCACCGGGGAGCTGTTTTTT. This encodes CASSPRGQGAGTGELFF.

This clonotype has only a few counts. The chain links TRBV30 to TRBJ2-7; D is unclear. V was shortened by 2 bases and J by 2 bases, with 16 bases between the two germline ends. The CDR3 extends over 15 amino acids. Per germline, CDR1 GTSNPN and CDR2 SVGIG (reference sequence). The CDR3 DNA is TGTGCCTGGAGTCAGGAAAGCCAGGCCCCCTACGAGCAGTACTTC. Translation gives CAWSQESQAPYEQYF.